A selection of T cell receptor beta chains follows, all from one sample in a study of PD-1 blockade in classical Hodgkin lymphoma. Profiled with immunoSEQ multiplex PCR; TCRdb holds only in-frame clones, not every one. Counted here are roughly 20,000 clones, about 81% occurring once; the ten biggest clones make up roughly 5.9%. The sample was peripheral blood mononuclear cells (PBMCs), taken at baseline. The source is a human donor with classical Hodgkin lymphoma. Both conserved end residues are part of each CDR3. The D gene is left open where the match is weak.

d_gene: -; v_gene: TRBV11-2; len: 17; j_gene: TRBJ2-7; CDR3aa: CASSHSRFAGSPYEQYF
d_gene: TRBD1; v_gene: TRBV6-1; len: 19; j_gene: TRBJ2-1; CDR3aa: CASSEWDRAARTSYNEQFF
d_gene: -; v_gene: TRBV12-5; len: 16; j_gene: TRBJ1-1; CDR3aa: CASGLAPGQMITEAFF
d_gene: -; v_gene: TRBV7-9; len: 15; j_gene: TRBJ1-2; CDR3aa: CASTNAGGANYGYTF
d_gene: TRBD1; v_gene: TRBV4-1; len: 17; j_gene: TRBJ2-2; CDR3aa: CASSPQGQGTNTGELFF
d_gene: TRBD1; v_gene: TRBV28; len: 14; j_gene: TRBJ1-4; CDR3aa: CASTGGSRGEKLFF
d_gene: -; v_gene: TRBV9; len: 15; j_gene: TRBJ1-5; CDR3aa: CASSVEGHSNQPQHF
d_gene: -; v_gene: TRBV4-3; len: 13; j_gene: TRBJ1-1; CDR3aa: CASSEGEWTITFF
d_gene: -; v_gene: TRBV30; len: 13; j_gene: TRBJ1-2; CDR3aa: CAWNLDSGYGYTF
d_gene: TRBD1; v_gene: TRBV5-1; len: 15; j_gene: TRBJ2-1; CDR3aa: CASSLEGQGNDEQFF
d_gene: -; v_gene: TRBV2; len: 12; j_gene: TRBJ1-6; CDR3aa: CASSQGNSPLHF
d_gene: -; v_gene: TRBV28; len: 14; j_gene: TRBJ1-3; CDR3aa: CASGVTGTGNTIYF
d_gene: -; v_gene: TRBV19; len: 13; j_gene: TRBJ1-2; CDR3aa: CASSIDSRYGYTF
d_gene: -; v_gene: TRBV6-5; len: 15; j_gene: TRBJ1-6; CDR3aa: CASSPRSGRHSPLHF
d_gene: -; v_gene: TRBV9; len: 14; j_gene: TRBJ2-7; CDR3aa: CASSVGSTSYEQYF
d_gene: TRBD2; v_gene: TRBV6-5; len: 16; j_gene: TRBJ2-7; CDR3aa: CASSYGSSGGTYEQYF
d_gene: -; v_gene: TRBV4-1; len: 16; j_gene: TRBJ2-1; CDR3aa: CASSQDRRVDYNEQFF
d_gene: -; v_gene: TRBV9; len: 15; j_gene: TRBJ1-1; CDR3aa: CASSVDPRRNTEAFF
d_gene: TRBD2; v_gene: TRBV27; len: 17; j_gene: TRBJ2-3; CDR3aa: CASSVPGLAGGGGTQYF
d_gene: -; v_gene: TRBV15; len: 15; j_gene: TRBJ1-5; CDR3aa: CATSRVSDRNQPQHF
d_gene: -; v_gene: TRBV28; len: 16; j_gene: TRBJ1-6; CDR3aa: CASSPPHGAEYSPLHF
d_gene: -; v_gene: TRBV25-1; len: 13; j_gene: TRBJ2-7; CDR3aa: CASSRGRTYEQYF
d_gene: -; v_gene: TRBV4-1; len: 15; j_gene: TRBJ1-3; CDR3aa: CASSQVKGTGNTIYF
d_gene: -; v_gene: TRBV7-8; len: 15; j_gene: TRBJ2-7; CDR3aa: CASGPSTGRSYEQYF
d_gene: TRBD2; v_gene: TRBV9; len: 17; j_gene: TRBJ2-1; CDR3aa: CASSRGSGDPRDNEQFF
d_gene: TRBD1; v_gene: TRBV7-3; len: 15; j_gene: TRBJ1-1; CDR3aa: CASSPSGTGDTEAFF
d_gene: -; v_gene: TRBV23-1; len: 12; j_gene: TRBJ2-4; CDR3aa: CASSQGRAWGNF
d_gene: -; v_gene: TRBV27; len: 13; j_gene: TRBJ1-5; CDR3aa: CASSLRAEATQHF
d_gene: -; v_gene: TRBV4-3; len: 16; j_gene: TRBJ2-7; CDR3aa: CASSQEVGTEFYEQYF
d_gene: TRBD2; v_gene: TRBV7-2; len: 18; j_gene: TRBJ2-3; CDR3aa: CASSLVGTSGGNTDTQYF
d_gene: TRBD1; v_gene: TRBV7-6; len: 18; j_gene: TRBJ2-3; CDR3aa: CASSLTGQGQGRTDTQYF
d_gene: TRBD2; v_gene: TRBV15; len: 15; j_gene: TRBJ2-3; CDR3aa: CATSFLAGSTDTQYF
d_gene: -; v_gene: TRBV19; len: 14; j_gene: TRBJ1-2; CDR3aa: CASSIRAATYGYTF
d_gene: -; v_gene: TRBV5-4; len: 14; j_gene: TRBJ2-1; CDR3aa: CASSPHGPMDEQFF
d_gene: -; v_gene: TRBV7-2; len: 14; j_gene: TRBJ1-1; CDR3aa: CASSLAGRVPEAFF
d_gene: TRBD1; v_gene: TRBV18; len: 14; j_gene: TRBJ2-5; CDR3aa: CASSLRTGEETQYF
d_gene: TRBD1; v_gene: TRBV5-8; len: 12; j_gene: TRBJ1-1; CDR3aa: CASSPDRGEAFF
d_gene: -; v_gene: TRBV4-3; len: 17; j_gene: TRBJ2-3; CDR3aa: CASSHDSGGDLTDTQYF
d_gene: -; v_gene: TRBV7-2; len: 14; j_gene: TRBJ1-6; CDR3aa: CASSLEGDGGPLHF
d_gene: -; v_gene: TRBV6-1; len: 15; j_gene: TRBJ1-6; CDR3aa: CASASGTRYNSPLHF
d_gene: -; v_gene: TRBV27; len: 16; j_gene: TRBJ2-1; CDR3aa: CASRLGGLSSYNEQFF
d_gene: TRBD1; v_gene: TRBV5-1; len: 16; j_gene: TRBJ1-4; CDR3aa: CASSIQGLTTNEKLFF
d_gene: -; v_gene: TRBV19; len: 10; j_gene: TRBJ2-7; CDR3aa: CASGSYEQYF
d_gene: TRBD1; v_gene: TRBV18; len: 15; j_gene: TRBJ2-3; CDR3aa: CASSPGTGRTDTQYF